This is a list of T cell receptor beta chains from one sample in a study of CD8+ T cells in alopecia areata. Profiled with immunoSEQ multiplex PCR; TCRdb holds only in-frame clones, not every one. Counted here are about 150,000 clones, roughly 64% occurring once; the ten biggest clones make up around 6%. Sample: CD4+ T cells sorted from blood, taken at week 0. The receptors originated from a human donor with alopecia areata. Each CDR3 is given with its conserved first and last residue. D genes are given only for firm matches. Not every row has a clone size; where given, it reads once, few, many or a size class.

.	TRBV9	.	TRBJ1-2	CASSVEGDYGYTF	TGTGCCAGCAGCGTAGAGGGGGACTATGGCTACACCTTC
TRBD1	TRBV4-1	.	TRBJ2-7	CASSQESLGQGGDEQYF	TGCGCCAGCAGCCAAGAATCTTTGGGACAGGGAGGTGACGAGCAGTACTTC
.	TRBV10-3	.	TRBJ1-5	CAISESSQINQPQHF	TGTGCCATCAGTGAGTCGAGCCAGATAAATCAGCCCCAGCATTTT
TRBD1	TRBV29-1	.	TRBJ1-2	CSVGWQTGGYTF	TGCAGCGTTGGGTGGCAGACAGGGGGCTACACCTTC
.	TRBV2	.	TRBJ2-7	CASSVGQSYEQYF	TGTGCCAGCAGTGTCGGTCAGTCCTACGAGCAGTACTTC
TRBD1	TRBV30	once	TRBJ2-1	CAWSMGDRGLDEQFF	TGTGCCTGGAGCATGGGGGACAGGGGGCTGGATGAGCAGTTCTTC
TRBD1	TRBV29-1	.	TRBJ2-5	CSVRTGAGQETQYF	TGCAGCGTGAGGACAGGGGCTGGTCAAGAGACCCAGTACTTC
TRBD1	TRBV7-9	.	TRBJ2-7	CASSLGQKGSEQYF	TGTGCCAGCAGCTTGGGACAGAAGGGGTCCGAGCAGTACTTC
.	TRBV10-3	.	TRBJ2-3	CAISPQGGSTDTQYF	TGTGCCATCAGTCCTCAGGGAGGAAGCACAGATACGCAGTATTTT
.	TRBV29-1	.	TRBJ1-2	CSVAGGDGYTF	TGCAGCGTTGCTGGGGGCGATGGCTACACCTTC
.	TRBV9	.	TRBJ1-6	CASSVSSSGNLHF	TGTGCCAGCAGCGTATCTTCGTCCGGGAACCTCCACTTT
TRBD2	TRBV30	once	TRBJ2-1	CAWSVSTGGAGTRFF	TGTGCCTGGAGTGTATCTACCGGGGGGGCGGGAACTCGGTTCTTC
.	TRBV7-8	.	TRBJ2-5	CASSLAGSSQETQYF	TGTGCCAGCAGCTTAGCTGGAAGCTCACAAGAGACCCAGTACTTC
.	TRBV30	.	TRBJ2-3	CASAGQRTQYF	TGTGCCTCAGCGGGACAGCGCACGCAGTATTTT
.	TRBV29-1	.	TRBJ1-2	CSVEGQADGYTF	TGCAGCGTTGAAGGACAGGCGGATGGCTACACCTTC
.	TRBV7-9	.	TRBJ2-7	CASSLVAGNSYEQYF	TGTGCCAGCAGCTTAGTCGCAGGGAACTCTTACGAGCAGTACTTC
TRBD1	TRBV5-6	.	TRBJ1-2	CASSLRDRDYGYTF	TGTGCCAGCAGCCTCCGGGACAGGGACTATGGCTACACCTTC
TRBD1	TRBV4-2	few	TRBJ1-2	CASSHMDRGAEGYTF	TGTGCCAGCAGCCATATGGACAGGGGGGCAGAAGGCTACACCTTC
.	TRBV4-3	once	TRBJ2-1	CASSSLAAARNEQFF	TGCGCCAGCAGCTCCCTGGCGGCGGCGCGGAATGAGCAGTTCTTC
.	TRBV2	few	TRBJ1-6	CASNPLRNSPLHF	TGTGCCAGCAATCCTCTCCGGAATTCACCCCTCCACTTT
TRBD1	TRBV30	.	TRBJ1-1	CAWSNMGTGKTFF	TGTGCCTGGTCAAATATGGGGACAGGGAAAACTTTCTTT
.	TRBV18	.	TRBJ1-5	CASSPPHGGLGEPQHF	TGTGCCAGCTCACCACCCCATGGGGGGCTGGGGGAGCCCCAGCATTTT
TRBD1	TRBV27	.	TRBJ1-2	CASSPRTGGAIGHGYTF	TGTGCCAGCAGTCCCAGGACAGGGGGCGCGATCGGGCATGGCTACACCTTC
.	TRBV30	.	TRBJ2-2	CAWREGWAGELFF	TGTGCCTGGAGAGAAGGGTGGGCCGGGGAGCTGTTTTTT
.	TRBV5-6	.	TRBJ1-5	CASSPRNSNQPQHF	TGTGCCAGCAGCCCACGTAATAGCAATCAGCCCCAGCATTTT
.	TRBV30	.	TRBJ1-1	CAWRAQGKNTEAFF	TGTGCCTGGCGGGCGCAGGGTAAAAACACTGAAGCTTTCTTT
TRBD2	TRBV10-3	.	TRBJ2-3	CAISETSGFTDTQYF	TGTGCCATCAGTGAGACTAGCGGGTTCACAGATACGCAGTATTTT
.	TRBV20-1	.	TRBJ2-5	CSASSQETQYF	TGCAGTGCTAGCTCACAAGAGACCCAGTACTTC
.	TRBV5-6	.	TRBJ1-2	CASSSAGALGYTF	TGTGCCAGCAGCTCCGCGGGGGCCTTGGGCTACACCTTC
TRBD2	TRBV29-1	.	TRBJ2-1	CSSTTGGRLLKKYNEQFF	TGCAGCAGTACGACGGGGGGGCGACTTCTCAAGAAATACAATGAGCAGTTCTTC
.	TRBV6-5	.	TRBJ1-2	CASSYSSGGGYGYTF	TGTGCCAGCAGTTACTCGTCCGGGGGAGGCTATGGCTACACCTTC
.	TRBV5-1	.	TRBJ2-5	CASSYSEETQYF	TGCGCCAGCAGCTACAGCGAAGAGACCCAGTACTTC
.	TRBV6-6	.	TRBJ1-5	CASRVNGRENQPQHF	TGTGCCAGCAGAGTCAACGGGAGGGAAAATCAGCCCCAGCATTTT
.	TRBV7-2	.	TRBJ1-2	CASSPRGEGGYTF	TGTGCCAGCAGCCCCCGGGGAGAGGGTGGCTACACCTTC
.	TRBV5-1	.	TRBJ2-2	CASSSEGGLFF	TGCGCCAGCAGCTCCGAGGGCGGGCTGTTTTTT
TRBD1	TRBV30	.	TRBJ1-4	CAWSASTGLGNEKLFF	TGTGCCTGGAGCGCGTCGACAGGGCTGGGTAATGAAAAACTGTTTTTT
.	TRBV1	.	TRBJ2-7	CTSSQDLEGKTYEQYF	TGCACCAGCAGCCAAGATCTTGAGGGGAAAACCTACGAGCAGTACTTC
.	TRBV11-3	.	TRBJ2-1	CASSLSGTSGNNEQFF	TGTGCCAGCAGCTTATCCGGGACTTCTGGGAACAATGAGCAGTTCTTC
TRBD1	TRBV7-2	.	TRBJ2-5	CASSSDRGETQYF	TGTGCCAGCAGCTCGGACAGGGGGGAGACCCAGTACTTC
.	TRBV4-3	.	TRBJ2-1	CASSPGGTLGYNEQFF	TGCGCCAGCAGCCCTGGGGGGACCCTGGGCTACAATGAGCAGTTCTTC
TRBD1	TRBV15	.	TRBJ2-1	CATSRDRGQGYNEQFF	TGTGCCACCAGCAGAGATCGGGGACAGGGATACAATGAGCAGTTCTTC
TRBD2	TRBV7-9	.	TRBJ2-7	CASSSWASGVGGSYEQYF	TGTGCCAGCAGCTCATGGGCTAGCGGGGTAGGGGGCTCCTACGAGCAGTACTTC
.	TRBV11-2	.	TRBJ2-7	CASSLGGTVTLAYEQYF	TGTGCCAGCAGCTTGGGGGGGACAGTGACATTAGCCTACGAGCAGTACTTC
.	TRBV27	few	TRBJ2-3	CASTQNRGLDTQYF	TGTGCCAGCACCCAAAACCGGGGCTTAGATACGCAGTATTTT
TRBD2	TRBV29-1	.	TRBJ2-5	CSGYGGGARETQYF	TGCAGCGGGTATGGCGGGGGGGCCAGAGAGACCCAGTACTTC
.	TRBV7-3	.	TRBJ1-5	CASSCSWRGFNQPQHF	TGTGCCAGCAGTTGTAGTTGGCGCGGTTTCAATCAGCCCCAGCATTTT